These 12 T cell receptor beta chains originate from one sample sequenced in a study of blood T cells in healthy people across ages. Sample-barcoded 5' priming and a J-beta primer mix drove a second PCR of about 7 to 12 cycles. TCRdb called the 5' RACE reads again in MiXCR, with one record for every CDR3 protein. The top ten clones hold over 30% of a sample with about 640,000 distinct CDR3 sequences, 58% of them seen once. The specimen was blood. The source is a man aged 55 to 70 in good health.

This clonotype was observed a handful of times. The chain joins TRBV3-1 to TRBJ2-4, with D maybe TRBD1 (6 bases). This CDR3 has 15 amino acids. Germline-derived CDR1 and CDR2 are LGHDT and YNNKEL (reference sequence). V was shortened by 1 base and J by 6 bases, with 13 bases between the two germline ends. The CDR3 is CASSQGAPGANIQYF. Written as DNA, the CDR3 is TGTGCCAGCAGCCAAGGGGCGCCAGGGGCAAACATTCAGTACTTC. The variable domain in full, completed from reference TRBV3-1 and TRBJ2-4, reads DTAVSQTPKYLVTQMGNDKSIKCEQNLGHDTMYWYKQDSKKFLKIMFSYNNKELIINETVPNRFSPKSPDKAHLNLHINSLELGDSAVYFCASSQGAPGANIQYFGAGTRLSVL.

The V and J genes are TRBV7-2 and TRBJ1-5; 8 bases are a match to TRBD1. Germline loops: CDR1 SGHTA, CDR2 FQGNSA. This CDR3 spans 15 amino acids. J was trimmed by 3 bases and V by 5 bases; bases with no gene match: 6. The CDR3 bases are TGTGCCAGCAGCCCCTGGACAGGGAACAATCAGCCCCAGCATTTT. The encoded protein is CASSPWTGNNQPQHF.

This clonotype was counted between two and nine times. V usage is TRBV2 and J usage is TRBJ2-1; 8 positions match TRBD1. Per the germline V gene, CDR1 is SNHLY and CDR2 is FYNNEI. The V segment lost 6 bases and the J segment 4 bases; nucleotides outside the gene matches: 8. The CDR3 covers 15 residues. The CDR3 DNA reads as TGTGCCAGCAGCGACGGGACAGGTGGTTACAATGAGCAGTTCTTC. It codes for CASSDGTGGYNEQFF.

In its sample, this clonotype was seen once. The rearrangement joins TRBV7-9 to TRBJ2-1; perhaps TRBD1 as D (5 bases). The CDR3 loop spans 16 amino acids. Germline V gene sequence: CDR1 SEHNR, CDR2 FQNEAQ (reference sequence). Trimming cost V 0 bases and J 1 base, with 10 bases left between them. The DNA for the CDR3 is TGTGCCAGCAGCTTAGCGGGGCTAGAATCCTACAATGAGCAGTTCTTC. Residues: CASSLAGLESYNEQFF.

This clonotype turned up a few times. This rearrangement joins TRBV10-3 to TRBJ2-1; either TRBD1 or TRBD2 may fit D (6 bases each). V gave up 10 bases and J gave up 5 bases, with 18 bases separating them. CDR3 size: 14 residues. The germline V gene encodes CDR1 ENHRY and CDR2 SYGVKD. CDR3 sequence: CASQKGGSDNEQFF. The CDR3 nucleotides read TGTGCCAGCCAAAAGGGGGGATCTGACAATGAGCAGTTCTTC.

The CDR3: CASSQGLGGETQYF. The CDR3, as DNA: TGTGCCAGCAGCCAAGGCCTGGGCGGAGAGACCCAGTACTTC. The chain carries TRBV4-2 and TRBJ2-5; no firm D call. The germline gives CDR1 LGHNA, CDR2 YNFKEQ. The V gene lost 1 base and the J gene lost 4 bases, with 10 bases spanning the gap. The CDR3 has 14 residues.

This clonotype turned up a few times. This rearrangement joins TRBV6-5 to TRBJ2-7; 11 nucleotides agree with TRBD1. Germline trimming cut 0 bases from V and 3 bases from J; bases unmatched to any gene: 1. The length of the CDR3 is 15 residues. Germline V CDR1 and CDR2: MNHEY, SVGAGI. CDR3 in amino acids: CASSYSGQGVYEQYF. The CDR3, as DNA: TGTGCCAGCAGTTACTCGGGACAGGGGGTCTACGAGCAGTACTTC.

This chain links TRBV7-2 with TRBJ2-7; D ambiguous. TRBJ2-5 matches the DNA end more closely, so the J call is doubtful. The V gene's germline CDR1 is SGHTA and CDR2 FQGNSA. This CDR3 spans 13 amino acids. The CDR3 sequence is CASSVERRKTQYF. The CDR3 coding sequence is TGTGCCAGCAGCGTAGAACGGCGGAAGACCCAGTACTTC.

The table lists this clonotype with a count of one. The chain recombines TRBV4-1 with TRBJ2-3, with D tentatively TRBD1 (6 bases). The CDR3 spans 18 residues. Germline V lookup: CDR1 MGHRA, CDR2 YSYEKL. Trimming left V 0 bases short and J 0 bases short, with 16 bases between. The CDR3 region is CASSQEVGASSSTDTQYF. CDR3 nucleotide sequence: TGCGCCAGCAGCCAAGAAGTGGGGGCCTCGTCTAGCACAGATACGCAGTATTTT.

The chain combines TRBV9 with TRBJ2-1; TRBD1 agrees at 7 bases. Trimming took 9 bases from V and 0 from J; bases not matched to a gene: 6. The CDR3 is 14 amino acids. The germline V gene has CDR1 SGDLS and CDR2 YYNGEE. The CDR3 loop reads CATNPGGSYNEQFF. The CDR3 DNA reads TGTGCCACCAATCCAGGGGGCTCCTACAATGAGCAGTTCTTC.

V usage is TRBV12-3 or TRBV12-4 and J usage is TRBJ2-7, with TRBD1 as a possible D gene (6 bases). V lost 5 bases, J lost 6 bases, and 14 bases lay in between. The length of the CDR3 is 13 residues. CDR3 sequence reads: CASSRDTEREQYF. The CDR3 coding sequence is TGTGCCAGCAGTCGGGACACCGAACGCGAGCAGTACTTC.

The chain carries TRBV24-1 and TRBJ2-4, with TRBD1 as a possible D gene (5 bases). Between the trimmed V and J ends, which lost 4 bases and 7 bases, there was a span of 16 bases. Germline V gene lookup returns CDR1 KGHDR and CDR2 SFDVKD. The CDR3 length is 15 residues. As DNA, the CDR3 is TGTGCCACCAGTGACTCGACAGCCCGTGGGAACATTCAGTACTTC. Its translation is CATSDSTARGNIQYF.